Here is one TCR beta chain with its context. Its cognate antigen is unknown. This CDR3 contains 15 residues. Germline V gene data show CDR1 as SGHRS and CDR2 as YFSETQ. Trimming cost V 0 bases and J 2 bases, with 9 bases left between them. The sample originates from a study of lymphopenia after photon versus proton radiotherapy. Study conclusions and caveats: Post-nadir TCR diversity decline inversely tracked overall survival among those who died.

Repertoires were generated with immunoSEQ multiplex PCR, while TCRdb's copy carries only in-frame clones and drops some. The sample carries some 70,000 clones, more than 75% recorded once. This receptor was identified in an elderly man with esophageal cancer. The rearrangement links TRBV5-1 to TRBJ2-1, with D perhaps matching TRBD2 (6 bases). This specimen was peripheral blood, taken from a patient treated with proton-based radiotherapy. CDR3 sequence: CASSLETGAYNEQFF. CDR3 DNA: TGCGCCAGCAGCTTGGAAACGGGAGCCTACAATGAGCAGTTCTTC. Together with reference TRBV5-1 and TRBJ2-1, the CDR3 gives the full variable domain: KAGVTQTPRYLIKTRGQQVTLSCSPISGHRSVSWYQQTPGQGLQFLFEYFSETQRNKGNFPGRFSGRQFSNSRSEMNVSTLELGDSALYLCASSLETGAYNEQFFGPGTRLTVL.